Sequencing of this T cell receptor beta chain was carried out in a study of CD8 T cells in ankylosing spondylitis. Study outcomes and limitations: A CD8+ phenotype characterized the disease-linked clones, which were relatively rare in peripheral blood. Characteristic, it appeared, of ankylosing spondylitis blood was a TCR beta motif of about eight highly homologous variants.

This clonotype was observed at least ten times. Its antigen is unidentified. Scientists made TCR beta libraries using quantitative 5'-RACE with molecular barcodes. TCRdb reanalysed the 5' RACE reads using MiXCR and keeps one entry per CDR3 protein. The sample records about 500,000 distinct CDR3 sequences, roughly 5.2% being singletons. The clonotype was recovered from a male donor with ankylosing spondylitis. The specimen was blood, either unsorted or a sorted T cell fraction (not recorded which).

The CDR3 DNA reads as TGTGCCAGCAGTTACTCGAGAGTCTACAATGAGCAGTTCTTC. Translating it yields CASSYSRVYNEQFF. The rearrangement uses TRBV6-5 and TRBJ2-1, with D hard to call. Trimming pared 0 bases from V and 3 bases from J, leaving 6 bases between. The CDR3 length is 14 residues. CDR1 and CDR2 (germline): MNHEY, SVGAGI.